A single sample is the source of the 29 T cell receptor beta chains below, sequenced in a study of cytomegalovirus exposure and HLA in healthy donors. PCR was performed using 60 Vbeta and 13 Jbeta primers. Repertoires were generated with immunoSEQ multiplex PCR, while TCRdb's copy carries only in-frame clones and drops some. Among about 110,000 clones listed, about four fifths were seen once. The sample comprised PBMCs. The source is a man aged 25 to 40 in good health and CMV-seropositive.

In its sample, this clone was seen a few times. This chain connects TRBV2 to TRBJ2-7; D not certain. V was trimmed by 6 bases and J by 2 bases, leaving 17 bases between them. This CDR3 has 15 amino acids. Germline assignment: CDR1 SNHLY and CDR2 FYNNEI. The CDR3 bases are TGTGCCAGCAGGAGACACAGAGACCTTACCTACGAGCAGTACGTC. Translated, it gives CASRRHRDLTYEQYV.

V is TRBV7-7 and J is TRBJ2-5; TRBD2 matches 11 bases. J was trimmed by 4 bases and V by 5 bases; bases with no gene match: 9. The CDR3 is 16 amino acids. The germline V gene has CDR1 SSHAT and CDR2 FNYEAQ (reference sequence). CDR3 sequence: CASSRSGTSGRETQYF. The CDR3 bases are TGTGCCAGCAGCCGGTCCGGGACTAGCGGTCGAGAGACCCAGTACTTC.

V is TRBV5-6 and J is TRBJ2-4, with a tentative D call TRBD2 (6 bases). The CDR3 is made up of 17 amino acids. V was trimmed by 3 bases and J by 0 bases, leaving 16 bases between them. Germline V gene sequence: CDR1 SGHDT, CDR2 YYEEEE. The chain's CDR3 is CASSSHRWGVAKNIQYF. As DNA, the CDR3 is TGTGCCAGCAGCTCCCATCGTTGGGGGGTAGCCAAAAACATTCAGTACTTC. Based on the CDR3 plus reference TRBV5-6 and TRBJ2-4, the full variable domain is DAGVTQSPTHLIKTRGQQVTLRCSPKSGHDTVSWYQQALGQGPQFIFQYYEEEERQRGNFPDRFSGHQFPNYSSELNVNALLLGDSALYLCASSSHRWGVAKNIQYFGAGTRLSVL.

In regard to this clone: Other nucleotide sequences in the sample specify the same CDR3. CDR3 coding DNA: TGCGCCAGCAGCTCCCTCCCGGCTAGCGGGGCAAAAGACTCCTACAATGAGCAGTTCTTC. Its translation: CASSSLPASGAKDSYNEQFF. This sequence joins TRBV5-1 and TRBJ2-1, with 9 bases aligning to TRBD2. The CDR3 spans 20 residues. Losses at the gene ends were 3 bases for V and 0 bases for J; bases not matched to a gene: 16. Germline-derived CDR1 and CDR2 are SGHRS and YFSETQ.

This chain uses TRBV2 with TRBJ1-6; D unresolved. The CDR3 is 16 residues long. The V end lost 3 bases, the J end lost 1 base, and 10 bases lay between the germline ends. The germline V gene has CDR1 SNHLY and CDR2 FYNNEI. The DNA of the CDR3 is TGTGCCAGCAGTGAGTCTAGTCCGTCCTATAATTCACCCCTCCACTTT. This gives the protein CASSESSPSYNSPLHF.

The chain couples TRBV30 to TRBJ1-2; unclear D gene. Trimming shortened V by 2 bases and J by 0 bases, and 10 bases separated the two germline ends. This CDR3 spans 14 amino acids. The germline gives CDR1 GTSNPN, CDR2 SVGIG (reference sequence). The CDR3 protein is CAWSPIHPNYGYTF. In nucleotides, the CDR3 is TGTGCCTGGAGTCCTATTCACCCTAACTATGGCTACACCTTC. Drawing the rest from reference TRBV30 and TRBJ1-2, the complete variable domain is SQTIHQWPATLVQPVGSPLSLECTVEGTSNPNLYWYRQAAGRGLQLLFYSVGIGQISSEVPQNLSASRPQDRQFILSSKKLLLSDSGFYLCAWSPIHPNYGYTFGSGTRLTVV.

V gene TRBV4-1 combines with J gene TRBJ1-2, with TRBD1 identical over 10 bases. The CDR3 is made up of 15 amino acids. The ends lost 4 bases at V and 2 bases at J; junction bases unmatched: 4. Germline CDR1 reads MGHRA; CDR2 reads YSYEKL. The CDR3 loop is CASSLPTGGNYGYTF. The CDR3 DNA sequence: TGCGCCAGCAGCCTTCCGACAGGGGGCAACTATGGCTACACCTTC.

V is TRBV9 and J is TRBJ2-7; maybe TRBD1 (6 bases). The CDR3 consists of 16 residues. Trimming left V 4 bases short and J 2 bases short, with 19 bases between. Looked up from germline, CDR1 is SGDLS and CDR2 is YYNGEE. CDR3 in amino acids: CASSRLAQGFPYEQYF. The DNA of the CDR3 is TGTGCCAGCAGCCGGTTGGCTCAGGGGTTCCCCTACGAGCAGTACTTC. The full variable domain, its missing parts supplied by reference TRBV9 and TRBJ2-7, is DSGVTQTPKHLITATGQRVTLRCSPRSGDLSVYWYQQSLDQGLQFLIQYYNGEERAKGNILERFSAQQFPDLHSELNLSSLELGDSALYFCASSRLAQGFPYEQYFGPGTRLTVT.

This chain links TRBV29-1 with TRBJ1-5, with D maybe TRBD1 (5 bases). Germline V gene sequence: CDR1 SQVTM, CDR2 ANQGSEA. The CDR3 extends over 12 amino acids. The V end was cut by 4 bases, the J end by 6 bases, with 10 bases between. The chain's CDR3 is CSVGGVGQPQHF. The CDR3 coding sequence is TGCAGCGTTGGGGGGGTGGGTCAGCCCCAGCATTTT.

This clone was seen more than once but under ten times. The chain recombines TRBV2 with TRBJ2-5, with D maybe TRBD1 (6 bases). The CDR3 totals 13 residues. Trimming removed 7 bases from V and 5 bases from J, with 14 bases in between. The germline CDR1 and CDR2 sequences are SNHLY and FYNNEI. The CDR3 bases are TGTGCCAGCAACGGATGGGGGCAGGAGACCCAGTACTTC. Residues: CASNGWGQETQYF.

The chain is built from TRBV19 and TRBJ2-7; 8 bases map to TRBD1. The CDR3 runs 15 residues. Germline loops: CDR1 LNHDA, CDR2 SQIVND (reference sequence). The ends lost 5 bases at V and 4 bases at J; junction bases unmatched: 10. The CDR3 loop is CASSPRDRGPYEQYF. As DNA, the CDR3 is TGTGCCAGTAGTCCTCGAGACAGGGGCCCATACGAGCAGTACTTC.

This chain's CDR3 is CASSFGLKETQYF. CDR3 nucleotides: TGTGCCAGCAGCTTTGGACTCAAAGAGACCCAGTACTTC. This chain uses TRBV5-6 with TRBJ2-5, with a tentative D call TRBD2 (5 bases). Germline assignment: CDR1 SGHDT and CDR2 YYEEEE. The V end lost 2 bases, the J end lost 3 bases, and 8 bases lay between the germline ends. CDR3 length: 13 amino acids.

This chain connects TRBV6-5 to TRBJ2-7; weak D call: TRBD1 (5 bases). Trimming left V 5 bases short and J 5 bases short, with 16 bases between. The CDR3 extends over 14 amino acids. Germline values: CDR1 MNHEY, CDR2 SVGAGI. The CDR3 protein is CASSATGLWDEQYF. CDR3 sequence (DNA): TGTGCCAGCAGTGCAACAGGCCTCTGGGACGAGCAGTACTTC.

The CDR3: CASSYPGAGGDGSYNEQFF. The DNA of the CDR3 is TGCGCCAGCAGCTACCCCGGAGCGGGAGGGGATGGCTCCTACAATGAGCAGTTCTTC. The V call is TRBV5-1, the J call TRBJ2-1; 10 positions agree with TRBD2. The junction had 12 bases not matched to a gene; V was cut back by 3 bases and J by 0 bases. Germline V gene sequence: CDR1 SGHRS, CDR2 YFSETQ. This CDR3 region has 19 residues.

V usage is TRBV27 and J usage is TRBJ2-7, with a tentative D call TRBD1 (6 bases). This CDR3 spans 15 amino acids. V lost 6 bases, J lost 2 bases, and 17 bases lay in between. Germline-derived CDR1 and CDR2 are MNHEY and SMNVEV (reference sequence). The CDR3 sequence is CASSLGTRGTYEQYF. The CDR3 DNA reads TGTGCCAGCAGCCTAGGGACACGCGGAACCTACGAGCAGTACTTC.

J is TRBJ1-4 and V is TRBV19; 9 bases are a match to TRBD1. Germline-derived CDR1 and CDR2 are LNHDA and SQIVND (reference sequence). There are 15 residues in the CDR3. With 7 bases clipped from V and 0 bases from J, the junction kept 3 bases outside the gene matches. The CDR3 here is CASIRQGATNEKLFF. CDR3 nucleotides: TGTGCCAGTATACGACAGGGGGCAACTAATGAAAAACTGTTTTTT.

V is TRBV5-1 and J is TRBJ1-2; a possible D gene is TRBD1 (6 bases). Per germline, CDR1 SGHRS and CDR2 YFSETQ. Trimming stripped 3 bases from V and 6 bases from J, with 12 bases between. The CDR3 extends over 13 amino acids. For the CDR3, the DNA is TGCGCCAGCAGCTCCACCCAGGGGAATGGCTACACCTTC. Its translation: CASSSTQGNGYTF.

The chain is built from TRBV5-4 and TRBJ2-2, with a weak D call TRBD1 (6 bases). V gave up 4 bases and J gave up 0 bases, with 10 bases separating them. This CDR3 is built from 15 residues. The germline V gene encodes CDR1 SGHNT and CDR2 YYREEE (reference sequence). The CDR3 sequence: CASSTGLTNTGELFF. In DNA, the CDR3 is TGTGCCAGCAGCACAGGGTTGACGAACACCGGGGAGCTGTTTTTT.

The chain uses TRBV30 and TRBJ2-7, with 9 nucleotides matching TRBD2. Germline CDR1 GTSNPN, CDR2 SVGIG (reference sequence). The CDR3 covers 13 residues. V gave up 3 bases and J gave up 3 bases; unmatched junction bases: 3. DNA of the CDR3: TGTGCCTGGAGCGCGGGGGGGCTCTACGAGCAGTACTTC. It codes for CAWSAGGLYEQYF.

Comment on this clone: One junction end disagrees with the germline gene, perhaps due to a read error. The V gene is TRBV7-9, the J gene TRBJ1-4; tentative D call: TRBD1 (6 bases). From germline, CDR1 is SEHNR and CDR2 FQNEAQ (reference sequence). This CDR3 contains 14 residues. The CDR3 loop is CSSSLQGGNEKLFF. CDR3 bases: TGTTCCAGCAGCTTACAGGGAGGCAATGAAAAACTGTTTTTT. Together with reference TRBV7-9 and TRBJ1-4, the CDR3 gives the full variable domain: DTGVSQNPRHKITKRGQNVTFRCDPISEHNRLYWYRQTLGQGPEFLTYFQNEAQLEKSRLLSDRFSAERPKGSFSTLEIQRTEQGDSAMYLCSSSLQGGNEKLFFGSGTQLSVL.

The chain uses TRBV10-3 and TRBJ1-5, with unresolved D. This CDR3 contains 12 residues. Trimming took 3 bases from V and 8 from J, leaving 8 bases between them. Per the germline V gene, CDR1 is ENHRY and CDR2 is SYGVKD. CDR3 region: CAISDQPEPQHF. CDR3 nucleotides: TGTGCCATCAGTGATCAACCAGAGCCCCAGCATTTT.

In this sample, this clone turned up a few times. The V call is TRBV2, the J call TRBJ2-4; weak D call: TRBD1 (6 bases). V was shortened by 1 base and J by 6 bases, with 13 bases between the two germline ends. CDR3 length equals 15 residues. CDR1 SNHLY and CDR2 FYNNEI come from the germline V gene. CDR3 sequence (DNA): TGTGCCAGCAGTGAAGGGGCTCCAGGGGTAAACATTCAGTACTTC. It codes for CASSEGAPGVNIQYF.

The genes are TRBV5-1 and TRBJ2-5; D not certain. Germline assignment: CDR1 SGHRS and CDR2 YFSETQ. The ends were cut back, 0 bases at V and 0 bases at J, with 12 bases in the middle. This CDR3 is built from 16 residues. The CDR3 DNA follows: TGCGCCAGCAGCTTGGCGATCCACCGGGACCAAGAGACCCAGTACTTC. Translating gives CASSLAIHRDQETQYF.

A few counts support this clone. The chain employs TRBV11-2 and TRBJ2-5; D possibly corresponds to TRBD1 (6 bases). Trimming took off 5 bases at V and 7 bases at J, with 20 bases between the two ends. Germline CDR1 SGHAT, CDR2 FQNNGV. This CDR3 spans 15 amino acids. The CDR3 DNA sequence: TGTGCCAGCAGCCCACAGACAGGCCCAGGCGGGACCCAGTACTTC. Translating it yields CASSPQTGPGGTQYF.

This clone came up a few times. The chain recombines TRBV7-2 with TRBJ1-2, with 10 bases lining up with TRBD1. Per germline, CDR1 SGHTA and CDR2 FQGNSA. Trimming cost V 3 bases and J 5 bases; bases outside gene matches: 9. CDR3 length: 16 amino acids. Here the CDR3 DNA reads TGTGCCAGCAGCTTCGGGATCGGGACAGGGGAATATGGCTACACCTTC. Its translation is CASSFGIGTGEYGYTF.

J is TRBJ2-7 and V is TRBV5-6; 10 nucleotides match TRBD2. Germline V gene data show CDR1 as SGHDT and CDR2 as YYEEEE. With V trimmed by 6 bases and J by 4 bases, 13 bases remained unmatched. The CDR3 is 16 residues long. The CDR3 here is CASILFGLAERYEQYV. The CDR3 nucleotides are TGTGCCAGCATCCTCTTTGGACTAGCGGAGAGGTACGAGCAGTACGTC.

V usage is TRBV6-1 and J usage is TRBJ1-3; unclear D gene. Deletions cut 2 bases from V and 4 bases from J, with 15 bases between. CDR1 is MNHNS, CDR2 SASEGT, per germline. The CDR3 totals 16 residues. The CDR3 nucleotides read TGTGCCAGCAGTGAAATTGAGGTTGCGAGAGGAAACACCATATATTTT. Its translation: CASSEIEVARGNTIYF.

This chain uses TRBV27 with TRBJ1-5; D not certain. The V gene's germline CDR1 is MNHEY and CDR2 SMNVEV (reference sequence). This CDR3 contains 16 residues. Trimming cost V 5 bases and J 0 bases, with 14 bases left between them. CDR3 nucleotides: TGTGCCAGCAGTCCCTTAGACTTGTATAGCAATCAGCCCCAGCATTTT. Its protein is CASSPLDLYSNQPQHF.

This clone occurred a few times. The CDR3 DNA reads TGCGCCAGCAGCTTGGGTCGGGGAAATTCACCCCTCCACTTT. Translation: CASSLGRGNSPLHF. The V call is TRBV5-1, the J call TRBJ1-6; D unresolved. CDR3 length equals 14 residues. CDR1 is SGHRS and CDR2 is YFSETQ in the germline V gene. Trimming removed 0 bases at V and 7 bases at J, with 8 bases between.